These 12 T cell receptor beta chains originate from one sample sequenced in a study of cytomegalovirus exposure and HLA in healthy donors. The primer mix had 60 Vbeta and 13 Jbeta primers. Some clones are missing from TCRdb's copy, which holds only in-frame ones; the method was immunoSEQ multiplex PCR. This sample has under 200,000 clones; under 70% occur once, and the top ten carry approximately 2.8%. The source material was PBMCs. The receptors come from a woman in her forties in good health and CMV-seropositive.

The chain employs TRBV7-9 and TRBJ2-1; TRBD2 matches at 7 bases. This CDR3 comprises 18 residues. Germline V gives CDR1 SEHNR, CDR2 FQNEAQ (reference sequence). After removal of 0 bases from V and 5 bases from J, the junction contained 13 bases not matched to a gene. The CDR3 bases are TGTGCCAGCAGCTTAGCAAGGGGAGCGGGAAGCTCTCACAATGAGCAGTTCTTC. This encodes CASSLARGAGSSHNEQFF.

The rearrangement joins TRBV10-3 to TRBJ2-7; the D gene is possibly TRBD1 (6 bases). The germline gives CDR1 ENHRY, CDR2 SYGVKD. The germline V and J ends were trimmed by 0 bases and 4 bases, with 10 bases remaining between them. This CDR3 has 14 amino acids. CDR3: CAISESGTLYEQYF. CDR3 sequence (DNA): TGTGCCATCAGTGAGTCCGGGACACTATACGAGCAGTACTTC.

This rearrangement joins TRBV6-1 to TRBJ1-5; 7 bases line up with TRBD1. The length of the CDR3 is 16 residues. CDR1 is MNHNS and CDR2 is SASEGT in the germline V gene. The V and J ends lost 4 bases and 3 bases, in that order; junction bases with no gene match: 9. CDR3 sequence: CASSAPSTGINQPQHF. In DNA, the CDR3 is TGTGCCAGCAGTGCCCCCTCGACAGGGATCAATCAGCCCCAGCATTTT.

This sequence joins TRBV5-1 and TRBJ2-2; TRBD1 aligns across 8 bases. This CDR3 contains 16 residues. Germline V gene data show CDR1 as SGHRS and CDR2 as YFSETQ. J lost 4 bases, V lost 2 bases, and 7 bases had no gene match. The CDR3 sequence: CASSFSGQGFTGELFF. CDR3 bases: TGCGCCAGCAGCTTTTCTGGACAGGGTTTCACCGGGGAGCTGTTTTTT.

This clone has just one count. The chain is built from TRBV7-9 and TRBJ1-1; possibly TRBD1 for D (6 bases). Germline V gives CDR1 SEHNR, CDR2 FQNEAQ (reference sequence). This CDR3 is 14 amino acids long. V was pared by 7 bases and J by 4 bases, with 16 bases between. DNA for the CDR3: TGTGCCAGCACCCTGCGTGGGGGCTTCACTGAAGCTTTCTTT. The encoded protein is CASTLRGGFTEAFF.

The chain has TRBV19 and TRBJ2-5; 9 bases align to TRBD1. CDR1 and CDR2 (germline): LNHDA, SQIVND (reference sequence). The V segment lost 3 bases and the J segment 5 bases; nucleotides outside the gene matches: 4. This CDR3 contains 14 residues. This CDR3 reads CASSITGGEETQYF. The CDR3 nucleotides are TGTGCCAGTAGTATCACAGGGGGCGAGGAGACCCAGTACTTC.

The chain recombines TRBV7-8 with TRBJ1-2; a possible D gene is TRBD1 (5 bases). The CDR3 extends over 14 amino acids. CDR1 SGHVS and CDR2 FQNEAQ come from the germline V gene. V lost 2 bases to trimming and J lost 2 bases, with 9 bases between them. CDR3 nucleotide sequence: TGTGCCAGCAGCTTAAGGGGCGACAACTATGGCTACACCTTC. Encoded protein: CASSLRGDNYGYTF.

This clone was observed a few times. The J gene is TRBJ2-5, the V gene TRBV28; 12 bases line up with TRBD1. V was pared by 8 bases and J by 6 bases, with 7 bases of the junction left unmatched. Germline loops: CDR1 MDHEN, CDR2 SYDVKM. The CDR3 spans 14 residues. CDR3 sequence reads: CASLGTGGGQTQYF. CDR3 DNA: TGTGCCAGCCTCGGGACAGGGGGCGGGCAGACCCAGTACTTC. The entire variable domain, with the rest obtained from reference TRBV28 and TRBJ2-5, is as follows: DVKVTQSSRYLVKRTGEKVFLECVQDMDHENMFWYRQDPGLGLRLIYFSYDVKMKEKGDIPEGYSVSREKKERFSLILESASTNQTSMYLCASLGTGGGQTQYFGPGTRLLVL.

The CDR3 loop reads CASSLELAGGSDTQYF. CDR3 DNA: TGTGCCAGCAGCTTGGAGTTAGCGGGAGGCTCAGATACGCAGTATTTT. The V gene is TRBV5-8, the J gene TRBJ2-3, with 10 bases that match TRBD2. In germline, CDR1 is SGHTS, CDR2 YDEGEE. V shed 0 bases and J 4 bases; nucleotides not matched to a gene: 5. The CDR3 contains 16 residues.

This chain joins TRBV28 and TRBJ1-1; TRBD1 agrees at 8 bases. Trimming cost V 6 bases and J 5 bases; bases outside gene matches: 11. Per germline, CDR1 MDHEN and CDR2 SYDVKM. The CDR3 runs 15 residues. The CDR3 protein is CASSPFPTGATEAFF. CDR3 in DNA: TGTGCCAGCAGCCCATTTCCGACAGGGGCTACTGAAGCTTTCTTT.

The sample holds a few counts of this clone. The genes are TRBV11-2 and TRBJ2-5, with a possible D match to TRBD1 (6 bases). The assigned J gene may be wrong: the sequence end matches TRBJ2-7 better. Germline CDR1 reads SGHAT; CDR2 reads FQNNGV. This CDR3 has 15 amino acids. The CDR3 is CASSLARDISYEQYF. For the CDR3, the DNA is TGTGCCAGCAGCTTAGCTCGGGACATCTCCTACGAGCAGTACTTC.

The chain recombines TRBV6-5 with TRBJ2-7, with D possibly being TRBD1 (6 bases). The CDR3 runs to 15 residues. V lost 6 bases and J 4 bases, leaving 19 bases between the germline ends. Per the germline V gene, CDR1 is MNHEY and CDR2 is SVGAGI. The CDR3: CASRHRDTKSYEQYF. The CDR3 DNA reads TGTGCCAGCAGACACCGGGACACGAAATCATACGAGCAGTACTTC.